This T cell receptor beta chain was sequenced for a study of T cells in Graves' hyperthyroidism and ophthalmopathy (dated by TCRdb to between 2017 and 2020). Regarding the research as a whole: A discovery cohort of roughly 100 patients, approximately 44 with Graves' ophthalmopathy and 57 with stable Graves' hyperthyroidism, was used to find distinguishing TCR V-J signatures. An independent validation cohort of under 20 hyperthyroidism patients and about 15 patients who later progressed to ophthalmopathy tested prospective prediction of ophthalmopathy. For training and testing, the 100 or so patients in the discovery cohort were randomly divided in a 7:3 ratio. In several Graves' hyperthyroidism patients, the study also compared T-cell repertoires from thyroid tissue with T-cell repertoires from blood. After blood sampling, hyperthyroidism patients were treated with methimazole at a starting dose of 30 mg daily, and ophthalmopathy patients were treated with high-dose intravenous methylprednisolone. TCR Vbeta CDR3 sequencing of fewer than 150 peripheral blood samples (43 ophthalmopathy, over 70 hyperthyroidism and approximately 17 progressor patients) is reported in the paper.

General conclusions and limits of the study: Sample size was not statistically predetermined, and investigators were not blinded to group allocation. Most expanded thyroid clonotypes (frequency above 0.001) were also detected in blood, a finding suggesting that blood repertoires may reflect thyroid immune responses. During validation, the model predicted progression to ophthalmopathy a median of about 6.3 months ahead of onset, with roughly 65% sensitivity and about 72% specificity. Ophthalmopathy was separated from stable hyperthyroidism by a 13 V-J signature model, with over 85% sensitivity and about 81% specificity obtained in cross-validation and 80%/75% obtained in testing.

TCR beta CDR3 regions were amplified from RNA transcripts. The TCR CDR3 was subjected to a first round of RT-PCR using the HTBI primer set and the Qiagen OneStep RT-PCR kit. A second multiplex PCR round built the libraries, followed by size selection and purification. Paired-end sequencing of the libraries was performed with 100 bp reads on an Illumina HiSeq2000. The paper's processing steps were these. SOAPnuke was used to process the raw data, with reads discarded if the reads contained adapters or uncalled bases, had a mean Phred below 15, or lacked an exact constant-primer or identifier match. COPE v1.2.5 was used to merge the high-quality paired reads, and each unique nucleotide sequence was defined as a clonotype. MiTCR v1.1 was used to align the clonotypes against IMGT TRBV, TRBD and TRBJ reference segments. Only V-J combinations with frequency above 0.0001, covering about 99% of repertoires, were analysed. The TCS score was defined as F50 (clonal expansion) divided by E x V (chaos), with BLOSUM62-based TCRdist calculated between CDR3 peptides within each V-J. Welch's t-statistics and random forest reduced fewer than 600 V-J features to some 14, which were used in a naive Bayes classifier (R e1071). In TCRdb, the public reads were trimmed at Q25 with fastp and aligned with MiXCR, with productive beta chains retained. All rows with the same CDR3 protein become a single entry with the most common DNA and genes. The V and J calls and clone size come from TCRdb's table, not from the authors' own analysis. The sample table records some 600,000 distinct CDR3 sequences; about 45% of these occur just once. The ten biggest clones cover about 7.8% of the sample.

Including the terminal cysteine and phenylalanine, the CDR3 comprises 12 residues. Only the CDR3 region is kept as DNA, spanning 36 bases read in frame from base 1. The germline V gene provides CDR1 MGHDK and CDR2 SYGVNS. V sheds 5 bases and J sheds 10 bases, leaving 14 bases between their ends. Stable Graves' hyperthyroidism was defined as no progression to ophthalmopathy during 18 months of follow-up. The hyperthyroidism patients were between 18 and 65 years old and newly diagnosed, with a disease duration of less than 2 months. Patients with uncontrolled infections, other autoimmune diseases, pregnancy or lactation were excluded. Clinical symptoms, serum thyroxine and TRAb, thyroid ultrasound, and orbital computed tomography formed the basis for the diagnoses. Total RNA was extracted with Trizol reagent, and quality was checked on an Agilent 2100 Bioanalyzer. With respect to this clonotype: What this receptor recognizes is not known. It has no much larger one-base neighbor in the sample; base qualities were not kept.

This clonotype was obtained from a woman between 18 and 30 years old with Graves' hyperthyroidism. Donor details come from another sample of the same person, matched by shared clones. In this chain, TRBV25-1 is recombined with TRBJ1-2; a tentative D call is TRBD1 (6 bases match). Sequencing used peripheral blood or thyroid tissue (not recorded which). In nucleotide form, the sequence is TGTGCCAGCAGTACCTCAGGGGAAGCCTACACCTTC. Translated, this is CASSTSGEAYTF.